The sequence of this T cell receptor (beta chain) was determined in a study of blood T cell repertoires in COVID-19 (dated by TCRdb to about 2020). General notes on the study: Collaborator samples came from the United States, Italy and Spain and covered acute and convalescent phases of COVID-19. The material from the prospective study consisted of cDNA or gDNA derived from T cells, B-cell-depleted T cells, or PBMCs. Deeply sampled blood TCRbeta repertoires from subjects exposed to, actively infected with, or recovered from COVID-19 were included in the dataset. The repertoires were made available in a free public database intended to serve as a resource for research on the immune response to SARS-CoV-2. The samples were drawn from the first 160 participants of the ongoing ImmuneRACE study and from 950 to 1,500 subjects provided by 6 global collaborators. A de-identified subject ID, COVID-19 status, age in years and sex were almost always included in the sample metadata. Where available, HLA class I and class II types were taken from metadata supplied by the sample provider and were not determined by assay-based typing.

V is clipped by 2 bases and J by 7 bases, and the sequence between their germline boundaries is 8 bases long. The cysteine opens and the phenylalanine closes a CDR3 of 13 amino acids. Of all the DNA, just the CDR3 is kept, 39 bases in frame from base 1. The collaborating institutions used their own protocols to collect whole blood in K2EDTA tubes. For TCRbeta analysis, collaborator samples were shipped as frozen whole blood, as isolated PBMCs, or as DNA extracted from either sample type. Overall study results and their limits: Clinical and demographic metadata were provided uncurated, with the amount varying by source and participant.

The immunoSEQ Assay, a bias-controlled multiplex PCR, was used to amplify TCRbeta CDR3 regions from genomic DNA. Per the original workflow: The number of nucleated cells in each sample was estimated from the amplification of reference gene primers within the assay. To quantify the absolute abundance of each unique TCRbeta CDR3 rearrangement, sequence reads were collapsed and filtered. Productive Simpson clonality was computed per sample as the square root of Simpson's diversity index over productive rearrangements. In its TCRdb copy, this immuneACCESS table keeps in-frame sequences only and misses some clones. Where compared with another copy, unresolved V genes explain less than half of these, and the others have no known cause. V and J calls and clone size are copied from that table; D and trimming were computed from the DNA. A total of over 70,000 clones appear in this sample, more than 60% of them only once. Together, the top ten hold under 30% of the sample.

This clone was detected a few times. It has no known antigen specificity. No per-base quality is available; no much larger clone lies one base away. The chain is encoded by TRBV12-3 or TRBV12-4 joined to TRBJ1-4; no D segment can be confidently identified. Material: peripheral blood. The receptor was derived from a woman aged 80 or over with active or convalescent COVID-19. This receptor carries the CDR3 CASSLNRGEKLFF. Here is the DNA: TGTGCCAGCAGTTTAAACCGGGGTGAAAAACTGTTTTTT.